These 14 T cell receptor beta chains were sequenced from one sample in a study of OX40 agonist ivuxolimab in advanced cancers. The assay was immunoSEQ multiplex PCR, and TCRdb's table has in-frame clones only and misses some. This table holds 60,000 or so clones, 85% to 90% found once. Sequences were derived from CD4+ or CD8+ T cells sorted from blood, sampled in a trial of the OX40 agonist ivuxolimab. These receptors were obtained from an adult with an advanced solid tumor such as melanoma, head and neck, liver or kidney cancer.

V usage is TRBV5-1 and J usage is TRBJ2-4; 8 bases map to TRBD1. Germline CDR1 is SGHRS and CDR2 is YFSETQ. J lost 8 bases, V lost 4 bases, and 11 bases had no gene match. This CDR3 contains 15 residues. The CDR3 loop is CASSPVDRERDIQYF. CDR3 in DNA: TGCGCCAGCAGCCCGGTGGACAGGGAGCGGGACATTCAGTACTTC.

In DNA, the CDR3 is TGTGCCAGCAGCGAATCTCTAGTGGGAGCGGAGACCCAGTACTTC. Translation gives CASSESLVGAETQYF. The V and J genes are TRBV4-2 and TRBJ2-5; tentatively, D is TRBD2 (5 bases). The CDR3 has 15 residues. The germline gives CDR1 LGHNA, CDR2 YNFKEQ. Trimming left V 5 bases short and J 5 bases short, with 18 bases between.

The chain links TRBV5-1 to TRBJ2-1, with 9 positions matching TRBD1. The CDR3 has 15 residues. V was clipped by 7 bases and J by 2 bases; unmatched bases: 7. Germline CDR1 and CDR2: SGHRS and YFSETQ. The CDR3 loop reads CASGNTGGPYNEQFF. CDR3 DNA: TGCGCCAGCGGCAATACAGGGGGCCCCTACAATGAGCAGTTCTTC.

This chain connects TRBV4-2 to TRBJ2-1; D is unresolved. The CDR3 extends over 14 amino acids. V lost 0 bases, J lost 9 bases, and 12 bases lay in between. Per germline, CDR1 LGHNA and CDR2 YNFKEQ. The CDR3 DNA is TGTGCCAGCAGCCAAGATCAGCGAGTGGGTGAGCAGTTCTTC. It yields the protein CASSQDQRVGEQFF.

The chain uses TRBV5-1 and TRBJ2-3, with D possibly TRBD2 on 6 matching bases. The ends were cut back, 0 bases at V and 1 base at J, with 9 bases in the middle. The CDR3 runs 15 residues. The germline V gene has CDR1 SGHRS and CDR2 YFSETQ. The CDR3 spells CASSLGGGGTDTQYF. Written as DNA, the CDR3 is TGCGCCAGCAGCTTGGGTGGCGGGGGCACAGATACGCAGTATTTT.

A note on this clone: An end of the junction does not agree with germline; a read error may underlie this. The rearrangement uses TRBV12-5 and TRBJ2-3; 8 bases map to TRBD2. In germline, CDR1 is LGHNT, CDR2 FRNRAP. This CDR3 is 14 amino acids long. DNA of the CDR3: TGTACTAGTGGTTTGAGCGGGAGTCCAGATACGCAGTATTTT. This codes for CTSGLSGSPDTQYF.

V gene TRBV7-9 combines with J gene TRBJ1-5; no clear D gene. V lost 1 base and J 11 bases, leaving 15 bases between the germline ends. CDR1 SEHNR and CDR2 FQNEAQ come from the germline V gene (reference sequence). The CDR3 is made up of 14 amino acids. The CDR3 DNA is TGTGCCAGCAGCTTAGAAGGCGGGCAGCAGTCCCAGCATTTT. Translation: CASSLEGGQQSQHF.

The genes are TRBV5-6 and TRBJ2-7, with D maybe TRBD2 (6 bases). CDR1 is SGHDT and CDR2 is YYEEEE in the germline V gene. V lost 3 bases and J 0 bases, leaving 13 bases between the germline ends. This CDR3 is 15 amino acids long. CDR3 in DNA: TGTGCCAGCAGCTCCCGGGACTCAATCTCCTACGAGCAGTACTTC. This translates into CASSSRDSISYEQYF.

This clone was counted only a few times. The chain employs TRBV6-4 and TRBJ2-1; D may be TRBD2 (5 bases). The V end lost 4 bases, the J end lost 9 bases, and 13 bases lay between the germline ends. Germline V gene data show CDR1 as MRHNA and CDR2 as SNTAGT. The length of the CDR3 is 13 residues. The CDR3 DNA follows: TGTGCCAGCAGTGTCGGGGAAGGGAGTGAGCAGTTCTTC. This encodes CASSVGEGSEQFF.

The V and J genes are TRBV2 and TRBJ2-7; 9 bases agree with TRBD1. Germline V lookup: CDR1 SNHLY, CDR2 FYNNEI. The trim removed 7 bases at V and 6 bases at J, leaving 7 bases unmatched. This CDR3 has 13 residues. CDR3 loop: CASIRQGDGEQYF. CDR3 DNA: TGTGCCAGCATTAGACAGGGGGATGGCGAGCAGTACTTC. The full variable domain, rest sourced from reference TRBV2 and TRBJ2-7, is EPEVTQTPSHQVTQMGQEVILRCVPISNHLYFYWYRQILGQKVEFLVSFYNNEISEKSEIFDDQFSVERPDGSNFTLKIRSTKLEDSAMYFCASIRQGDGEQYFGPGTRLTVT.

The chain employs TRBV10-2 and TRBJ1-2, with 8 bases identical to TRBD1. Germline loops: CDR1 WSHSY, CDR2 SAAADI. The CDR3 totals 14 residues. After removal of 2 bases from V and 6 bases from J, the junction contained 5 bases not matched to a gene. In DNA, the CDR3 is TGCGCCAGCAGTGAGGGGGGCAGGGGGCATGGCTACACCTTC. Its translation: CASSEGGRGHGYTF.

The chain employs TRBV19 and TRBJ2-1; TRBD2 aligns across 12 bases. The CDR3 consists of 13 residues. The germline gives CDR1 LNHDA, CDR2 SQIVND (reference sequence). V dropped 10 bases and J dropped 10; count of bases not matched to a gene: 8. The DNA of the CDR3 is TGTGCCACCCAGGGGCTAGCGGGGGGGGAGCAGTTCTTC. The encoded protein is CATQGLAGGEQFF.

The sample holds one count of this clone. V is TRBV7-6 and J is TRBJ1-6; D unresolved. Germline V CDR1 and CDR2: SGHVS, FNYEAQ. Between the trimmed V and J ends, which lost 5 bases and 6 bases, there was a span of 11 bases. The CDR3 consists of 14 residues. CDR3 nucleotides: TGTGCCAGCAGCGTCCGGGATACTAATTCACCCCTCCACTTT. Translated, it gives CASSVRDTNSPLHF. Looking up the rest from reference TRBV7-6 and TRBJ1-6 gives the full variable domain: GAGVSQSPRYKVTKRGQDVALRCDPISGHVSLYWYRQALGQGPEFLTYFNYEAQQDKSGLPNDRFSAERPEGSISTLTIQRTEQRDSAMYRCASSVRDTNSPLHFGNGTRLTVT.

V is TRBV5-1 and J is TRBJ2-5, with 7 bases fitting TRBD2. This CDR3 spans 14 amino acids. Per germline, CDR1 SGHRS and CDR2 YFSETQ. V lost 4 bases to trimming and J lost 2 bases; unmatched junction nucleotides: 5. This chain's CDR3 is CASSGASGQETQYF. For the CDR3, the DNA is TGCGCCAGCAGCGGGGCTAGCGGTCAAGAGACCCAGTACTTC.